This T cell receptor beta chain was captured by sequencing in a study of blood T cell repertoires in COVID-19. Across the whole study: Researchers got acute and convalescent COVID-19 samples from the United States, Italy and Spain. PBMCs, B-cell-depleted T cells, or T cells provided the cDNA or gDNA that made up the material.

As handled by the study authors: How many nucleated cells were present was estimated from reference gene primer amplification. Sequenced by immunoSEQ multiplex PCR; TCRdb stores in-frame clones only, minus some. The DNA was the basis for D and trimming; V, J and clone size are from that table. This table holds more than 55,000 clones, 60% to 80% found once. The length of the CDR3 is 13 residues. The junction had 6 bases not matched to a gene; V was cut back by 9 bases and J by 7 bases. Germline V gene data show CDR1 as SGHVS and CDR2 as FNYEAQ. The chain has TRBV7-6 and TRBJ1-6, with 7 bases lining up with TRBD1. Sequencing was performed on peripheral blood. This TCR derives from a man of 80 years or more with active or convalescent COVID-19. CDR3 in DNA: TGTGCCAGTTCCCTGACAGGGAATTCACCCCTCCACTTT. Translated: CASSLTGNSPLHF.